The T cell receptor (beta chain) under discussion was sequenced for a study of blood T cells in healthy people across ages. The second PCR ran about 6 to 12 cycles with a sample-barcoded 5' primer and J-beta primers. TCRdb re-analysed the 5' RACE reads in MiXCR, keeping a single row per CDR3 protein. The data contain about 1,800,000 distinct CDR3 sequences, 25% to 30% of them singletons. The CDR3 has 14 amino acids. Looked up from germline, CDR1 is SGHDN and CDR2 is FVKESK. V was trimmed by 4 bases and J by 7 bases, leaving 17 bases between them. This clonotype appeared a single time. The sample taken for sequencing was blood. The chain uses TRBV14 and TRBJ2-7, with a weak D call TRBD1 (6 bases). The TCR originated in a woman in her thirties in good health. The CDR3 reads CASSRQQGIDEQYF. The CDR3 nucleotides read TGTGCCAGCAGCCGACAACAGGGTATCGATGAGCAGTACTTC. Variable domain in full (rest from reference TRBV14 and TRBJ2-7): EAGVTQFPSHSVIEKGQTVTLRCDPISGHDNLYWYRRVMGKEIKFLLHFVKESKQDESGMPNNRFLAERTGGTYSTLKVQPAELEDSGVYFCASSRQQGIDEQYFGPGTRLTVT.